Reported below is one TCR beta chain. The CDR3 is made up of 15 amino acids. Germline lookup yields CDR1 SNHLY and CDR2 FYNNEI. V shed 6 bases and J shed 6 bases, with 19 bases lying between them. The entry originates in a study of blood T cell repertoires in COVID-19. Study summary: Specimens from acute and convalescent COVID-19 originated in the United States, Italy and Spain. PBMCs, B-cell-depleted T cells, or T cells provided the cDNA or gDNA that made up the material.

Only in-frame clones appear in the TCRdb table, and some are missing; sequencing was by immunoSEQ multiplex PCR. The data show some 96,000 clones, around four fifths seen once. The rearrangement links TRBV2 to TRBJ2-3; a weak D match, TRBD2 (6 bases). Source material: peripheral blood. The TCR was taken from a human donor in a cohort sampled during active COVID-19. The CDR3 region has the DNA TGTGCCAGCAGGTTAACGGGGGAATCCGCGGATACGCAGTATTTT. It translates to CASRLTGESADTQYF. Looking up the rest from reference TRBV2 and TRBJ2-3 gives the full variable domain: EPEVTQTPSHQVTQMGQEVILRCVPISNHLYFYWYRQILGQKVEFLVSFYNNEISEKSEIFDDQFSVERPDGSNFTLKIRSTKLEDSAMYFCASRLTGESADTQYFGPGTRLTVL.